This note documents a single T cell receptor (beta chain) sequence. These data are taken from a study of blood T cell repertoires in COVID-19. The assay was immunoSEQ multiplex PCR, and TCRdb's table has in-frame clones only and misses some. This table holds 25,000 to 30,000 clones, approximately 88% found once. The specimen was peripheral blood. This clonotype was obtained from a human donor in a cohort sampled during active COVID-19.

CDR3 region: CASSLPGQESNEQFF. The DNA for the CDR3 is TGCGCCAGCAGCTTACCGGGACAGGAGTCCAATGAGCAGTTCTTC. V and J are TRBV5-1 and TRBJ2-1, with 8 bases lining up with TRBD1. The CDR3 consists of 15 residues. Germline V gives CDR1 SGHRS, CDR2 YFSETQ. The junction had 7 bases not matched to a gene; V was cut back by 2 bases and J by 6 bases.